This T cell receptor beta chain was retrieved from a study of cytomegalovirus exposure and HLA in healthy donors. The overall study: An earlier analysis identified 117 million unique TCR beta sequences in 150 million to 200 million T cells. Regarding the study as a whole: The investigators catalogued under 200 TCR beta chains as cytomegalovirus-associated. A later analysis linked a missense variant in DCLRE1C to the trimming of TCR beta V and J genes. A later analysis found most CMV-associated TCR beta chains apparently HLA-restricted.

A multiplex PCR was run with 60 Vbeta primers and 13 Jbeta primers. Assay: immunoSEQ multiplex PCR; the TCRdb copy retains only in-frame clones and omits some. Among about 190,000 clones listed, around four fifths were seen once. The CDR3 totals 13 residues. Trimming shortened V by 10 bases and J by 11 bases, and 23 bases separated the two germline ends. On this clone: Its target is unknown.

Sequenced sample: PBMCs. The chain recombines TRBV23-1 with TRBJ1-1; TRBD1 might be the D (6 bases). TRBV23-1 is labeled an ORF, and its function is uncertain. This receptor was identified in a man aged 40-49 years in good health and CMV-seropositive. The CDR3 region is CAKKGQSCPGAFF. The CDR3 DNA follows: TGCGCCAAAAAAGGACAGTCCTGCCCCGGGGCTTTCTTT.